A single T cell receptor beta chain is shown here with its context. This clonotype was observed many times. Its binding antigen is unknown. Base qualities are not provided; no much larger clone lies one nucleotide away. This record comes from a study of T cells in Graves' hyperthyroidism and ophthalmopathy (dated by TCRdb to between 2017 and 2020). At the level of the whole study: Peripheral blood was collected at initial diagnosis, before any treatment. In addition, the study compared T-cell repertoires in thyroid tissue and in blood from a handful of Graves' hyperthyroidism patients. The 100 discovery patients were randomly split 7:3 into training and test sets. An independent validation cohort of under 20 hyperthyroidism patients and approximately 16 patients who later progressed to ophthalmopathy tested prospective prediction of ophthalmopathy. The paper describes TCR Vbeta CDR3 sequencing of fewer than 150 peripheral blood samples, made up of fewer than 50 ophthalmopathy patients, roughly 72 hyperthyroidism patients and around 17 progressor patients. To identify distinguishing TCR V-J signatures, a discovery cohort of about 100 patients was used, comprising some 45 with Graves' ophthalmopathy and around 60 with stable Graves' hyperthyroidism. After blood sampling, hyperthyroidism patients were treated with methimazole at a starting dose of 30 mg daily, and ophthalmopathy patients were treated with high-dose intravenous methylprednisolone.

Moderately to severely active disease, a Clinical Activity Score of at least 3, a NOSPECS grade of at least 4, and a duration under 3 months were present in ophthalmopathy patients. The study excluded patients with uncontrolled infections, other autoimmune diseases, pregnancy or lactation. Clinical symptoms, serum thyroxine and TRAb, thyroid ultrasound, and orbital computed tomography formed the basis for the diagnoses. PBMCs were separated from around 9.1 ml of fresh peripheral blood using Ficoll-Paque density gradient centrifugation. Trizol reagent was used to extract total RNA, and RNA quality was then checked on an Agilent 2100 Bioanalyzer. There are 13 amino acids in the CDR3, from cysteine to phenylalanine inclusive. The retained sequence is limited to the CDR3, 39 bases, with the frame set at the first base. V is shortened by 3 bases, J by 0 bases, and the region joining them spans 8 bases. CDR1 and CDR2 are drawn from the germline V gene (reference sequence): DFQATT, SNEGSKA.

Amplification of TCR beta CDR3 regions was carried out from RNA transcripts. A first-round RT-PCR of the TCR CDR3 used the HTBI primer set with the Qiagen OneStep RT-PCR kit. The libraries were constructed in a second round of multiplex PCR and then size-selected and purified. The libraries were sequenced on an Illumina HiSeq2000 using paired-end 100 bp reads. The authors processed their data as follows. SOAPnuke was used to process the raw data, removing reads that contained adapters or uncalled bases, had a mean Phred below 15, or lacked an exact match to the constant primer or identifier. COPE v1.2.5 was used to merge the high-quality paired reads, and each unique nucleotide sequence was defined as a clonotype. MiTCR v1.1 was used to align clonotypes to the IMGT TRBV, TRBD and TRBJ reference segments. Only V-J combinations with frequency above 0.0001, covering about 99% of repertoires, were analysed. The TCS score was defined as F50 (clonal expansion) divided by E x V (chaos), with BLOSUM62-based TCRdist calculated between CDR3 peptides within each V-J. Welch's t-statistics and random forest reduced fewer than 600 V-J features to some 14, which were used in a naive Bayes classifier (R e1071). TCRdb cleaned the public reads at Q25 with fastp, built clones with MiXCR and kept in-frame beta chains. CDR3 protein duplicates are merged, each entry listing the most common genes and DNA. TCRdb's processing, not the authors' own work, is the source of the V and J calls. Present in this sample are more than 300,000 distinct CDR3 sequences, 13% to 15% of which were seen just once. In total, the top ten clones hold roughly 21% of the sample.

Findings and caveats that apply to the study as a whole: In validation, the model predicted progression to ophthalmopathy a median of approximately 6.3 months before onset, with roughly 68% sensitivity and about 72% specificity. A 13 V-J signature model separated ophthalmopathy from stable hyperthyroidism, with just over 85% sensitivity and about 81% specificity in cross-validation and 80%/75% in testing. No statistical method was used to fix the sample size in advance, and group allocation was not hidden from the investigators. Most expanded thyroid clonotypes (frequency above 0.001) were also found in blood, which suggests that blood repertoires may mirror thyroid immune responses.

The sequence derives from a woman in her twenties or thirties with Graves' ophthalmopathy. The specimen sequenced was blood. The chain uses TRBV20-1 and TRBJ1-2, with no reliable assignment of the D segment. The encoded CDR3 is CSASWRTNYGYTF. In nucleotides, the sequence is TGCAGTGCTAGTTGGCGAACTAACTATGGCTACACCTTC.